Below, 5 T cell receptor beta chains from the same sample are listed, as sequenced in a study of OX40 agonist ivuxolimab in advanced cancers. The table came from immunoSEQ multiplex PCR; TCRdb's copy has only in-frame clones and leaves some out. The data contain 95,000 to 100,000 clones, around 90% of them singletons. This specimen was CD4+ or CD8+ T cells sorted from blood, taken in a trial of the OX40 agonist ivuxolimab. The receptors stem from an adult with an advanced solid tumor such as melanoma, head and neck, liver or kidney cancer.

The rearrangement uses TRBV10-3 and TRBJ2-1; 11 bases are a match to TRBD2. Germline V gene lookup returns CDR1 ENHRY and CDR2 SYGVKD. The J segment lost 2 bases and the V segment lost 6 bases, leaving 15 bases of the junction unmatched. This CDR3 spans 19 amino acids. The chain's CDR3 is CAIRKTGTSGNGPYNEQFF. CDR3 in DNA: TGTGCCATCAGAAAAACCGGGACTAGCGGAAATGGGCCCTACAATGAGCAGTTCTTC.

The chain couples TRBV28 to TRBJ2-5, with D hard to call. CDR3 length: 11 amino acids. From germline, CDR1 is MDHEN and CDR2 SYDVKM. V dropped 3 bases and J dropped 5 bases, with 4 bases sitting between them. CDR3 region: CASSFEETQYF. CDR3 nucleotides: TGTGCCAGCAGTTTCGAGGAGACCCAGTACTTC. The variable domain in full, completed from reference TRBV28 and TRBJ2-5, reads DVKVTQSSRYLVKRTGEKVFLECVQDMDHENMFWYRQDPGLGLRLIYFSYDVKMKEKGDIPEGYSVSREKKERFSLILESASTNQTSMYLCASSFEETQYFGPGTRLLVL.

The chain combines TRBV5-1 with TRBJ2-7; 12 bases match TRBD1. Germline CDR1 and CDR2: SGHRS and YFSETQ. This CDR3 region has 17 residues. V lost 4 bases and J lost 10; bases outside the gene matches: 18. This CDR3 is CASSAKMPGQGAGGQYF. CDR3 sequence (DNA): TGCGCCAGCAGCGCAAAGATGCCGGGACAGGGGGCCGGGGGACAGTACTTC.

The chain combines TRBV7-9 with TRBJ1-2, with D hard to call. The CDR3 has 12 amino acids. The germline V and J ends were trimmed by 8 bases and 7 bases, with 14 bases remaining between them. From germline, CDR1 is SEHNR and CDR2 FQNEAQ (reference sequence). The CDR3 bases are TGTGCCAGCCGCAAAGGGAACGGTGGCTACACCTTC. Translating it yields CASRKGNGGYTF.

CDR3 DNA: TGTGCCAGCAGCTTAGGGGCTGGGGCTGGAGATACGCAGTATTTT. Protein: CASSLGAGAGDTQYF. The rearrangement joins TRBV7-6 to TRBJ2-3, with D maybe TRBD1 (5 bases). The CDR3 is 15 residues long. Germline V gene sequence: CDR1 SGHVS, CDR2 FNYEAQ. The V end lost 1 base, the J end lost 5 bases, and 13 bases lay between the germline ends.